What follows are 5 T cell receptor beta chains derived from one specimen sequenced in a study of T-cell reconstitution after alpha-beta-depleted transplantation in children. Unique molecular identifiers tagged the TCRbeta library. MiXCR, applied by TCRdb to the PCR reads, yields one record per CDR3 protein. The data hold some 500,000 distinct CDR3 sequences, with around 20% observed a single time. The sequences come from PBMCs from the stem cell graft donor, collected from the stem cell graft. The receptors were gathered from a human donor who donated a stem cell graft to a child with acute lymphoblastic leukemia.

The CDR3, as DNA: TGTGCCAGCATCGAAAAGTCTAGTAAGTACGAGCAGTACTTC. Its protein product is CASIEKSSKYEQYF. The chain carries TRBV21-1 and TRBJ2-7; no check of the table's D call, TRBD2, against the DNA was made. TRBV21-1 is a documented pseudogene. This CDR3 is built from 14 residues.

V usage is TRBV20-1 and J usage is TRBJ2-7; D remains unclear. From germline, CDR1 is DFQATT and CDR2 SNEGSKA (reference sequence). The V and J ends lost 1 base and 3 bases respectively, with 4 bases between them. The CDR3 extends over 11 amino acids. The CDR3 nucleotides read TGCAGTGCTAGAGCCCTCTACGAGCAGTACTTC. Protein sequence: CSARALYEQYF.

This rearrangement joins TRBV12-3 or TRBV12-4 to TRBJ1-4; weak D call: TRBD1 (5 bases). Trimming cost V 6 bases and J 4 bases, with 15 bases left between them. The CDR3 runs to 15 residues. CDR3 coding DNA: TGTGCCAGCAGCCGGGCTGGGACGGTTAATGAAAAACTGTTTTTT. Translation: CASSRAGTVNEKLFF.

V gene TRBV7-9 combines with J gene TRBJ2-7; possible D gene TRBD1, 7 bases. The CDR3 consists of 15 residues. CDR1 is SEHNR, CDR2 FQNEAQ, per germline (reference sequence). V lost 2 bases to trimming and J lost 0 bases, with 11 bases between them. CDR3 in DNA: TGTGCCAGCAGCTTACAGGAGGGGGCCTCCTACGAGCAGTACTTC. This encodes CASSLQEGASYEQYF. Complete variable domain (other parts from reference TRBV7-9 and TRBJ2-7): DTGVSQNPRHKITKRGQNVTFRCDPISEHNRLYWYRQTLGQGPEFLTYFQNEAQLEKSRLLSDRFSAERPKGSFSTLEIQRTEQGDSAMYLCASSLQEGASYEQYFGPGTRLTVT.

The chain has TRBV5-1 and TRBJ2-5; D perhaps matches TRBD1 (5 bases). Germline V gene lookup returns CDR1 SGHRS and CDR2 YFSETQ. CDR3 length: 14 amino acids. The V gene lost 4 bases and the J gene lost 6 bases, with 16 bases spanning the gap. CDR3 in DNA: TGCGCCAGCAGCAACTGGGGCCTTCAAAAGACCCAGTACTTC. Encoded protein: CASSNWGLQKTQYF.